This T cell receptor (beta chain) is drawn from a study of multiple sclerosis patients with progressive multifocal leukoencephalopathy. Study-level findings and limits: PML-onset expanded TRB clones were detectable before and during natalizumab therapy.

The sample's time point: time of PML onset. The V end lost 3 bases, the J end lost 1 base, and 10 bases lay between the germline ends. The V gene's germline CDR1 is SGDLS and CDR2 YYNGEE. This CDR3 is built from 14 residues. Using immunoSEQ multiplex PCR, the repertoire was profiled, and TCRdb retains in-frame clones only, with some absent. The data contain about 33,000 clones, about 90% of them singletons. As regards this clone: What it binds is not known.

The chain couples TRBV9 to TRBJ1-1; no reliable D call. This sequence originates from a human donor with progressive multifocal leukoencephalopathy. The sample in question was PBMCs, obtained from a patient treated with natalizumab. CDR3 residues: CASSADAQNTEAFF. In DNA, the CDR3 is TGTGCCAGCAGCGCCGATGCGCAGAACACTGAAGCTTTCTTT.